This TCR beta chain was retrieved from a study of T cells in Graves' hyperthyroidism and ophthalmopathy. The study, taken as a whole, reports: Ophthalmopathy could be told apart from stable hyperthyroidism with a 13 V-J model. In the blood, most expanded thyroid clonotypes above 0.001 appeared as well.

RNA transcripts gave rise to amplified TCR beta CDR3 regions. An initial round of RT-PCR targeting the TCR CDR3 relied on the HTBI primer set. TCRdb re-called the multiplex PCR reads through MiXCR, storing one row per CDR3 protein. The table has around 600,000 distinct CDR3 sequences, 40% to 55% seen once; the top ten hold about 7%. Investigators excluded patients with uncontrolled infection, other autoimmune disease, pregnancy or lactation. Together with thyroid ultrasound, orbital computed tomography, serum thyroxine and TRAb, clinical symptoms were used for diagnoses. V lost 4 bases and J lost 6; bases outside the gene matches: 3. Germline V gene lookup returns CDR1 MNHEY and CDR2 SVGAGI. The CDR3 has 14 amino acids. Points on this clonotype: Its target is not known.

This sequence joins TRBV6-5 and TRBJ1-6; TRBD1 agrees at 7 bases. The sequence came from an adult man with Graves' disease, either hyperthyroidism or ophthalmopathy (not recorded which). The sample consisted of peripheral blood or thyroid tissue (not recorded which). CDR3: CASSWDRANSPLHF. The CDR3 nucleotides are TGTGCCAGCAGTTGGGACAGAGCTAATTCACCCCTCCACTTT.